What follows is one T cell receptor (beta chain) and its context. The sample belongs to a study of blood T cell repertoires in COVID-19. At the level of the study: Samples came from the United States, Italy and Spain, spanning acute and convalescent COVID-19.

The germline CDR1 and CDR2 sequences are GTSNPN and SVGIG (reference sequence). The junction had 11 bases not matched to a gene; V was cut back by 2 bases and J by 5 bases. This CDR3 contains 17 residues. In the original workflow: The assay estimated nucleated cells by amplifying reference gene primers. The data were produced by immunoSEQ multiplex PCR, yet TCRdb's version contains in-frame clones alone and is incomplete. For V, J and clone size, that table is used; D and trimming come from the DNA. This sample has about 110,000 clones, with around 90% found just once. The chain is built from TRBV30 and TRBJ2-5, with 13 bases aligning to TRBD2. The sample consisted of peripheral blood. This TCR was recovered from a woman aged 50 to 65 with active or convalescent COVID-19. DNA for the CDR3: TGTGCCTGGAGTATAAGCAGGACTAGCGGGAGTCGGGAGACCCAGTACTTC. Amino acids: CAWSISRTSGSRETQYF.